Sequencing of this TCR beta chain was carried out in a study of cytomegalovirus exposure and HLA in healthy donors. This CDR3 has 15 residues. Trimming took 5 bases from V and 4 from J, leaving 15 bases between them. Germline loops: CDR1 SNHLY, CDR2 FYNNEI. Study results and caveats: Cytomegalovirus-associated status was assigned to 164 TCR beta chains. Accurate prediction of most subjects' HLA-A and HLA-B alleles from TCR beta sequences was reported. While the bulk of TCR sequences proved rare, some public TCRs turned up in many donors. A missense variant in DCLRE1C was later tied to TCR beta V- and J-gene trimming.

There are a few counts of this clone. Its antigen is currently unknown. Vbeta (60) and Jbeta (13) primers were used in the PCR. The data were produced by immunoSEQ multiplex PCR, yet TCRdb's version contains in-frame clones alone and is incomplete. The sample consists of 99,000 or so clones, 77% of them appearing once. Material for sequencing was PBMCs. This receptor was identified in a woman aged 40 to 50 in good health and CMV-seropositive. This chain links TRBV2 with TRBJ1-3; possible D gene TRBD1, 5 bases. The CDR3 loop is CASSHERGSGNTIYF. DNA of the CDR3: TGTGCCAGCAGTCACGAAAGGGGTTCGGGAAACACCATATATTTT.